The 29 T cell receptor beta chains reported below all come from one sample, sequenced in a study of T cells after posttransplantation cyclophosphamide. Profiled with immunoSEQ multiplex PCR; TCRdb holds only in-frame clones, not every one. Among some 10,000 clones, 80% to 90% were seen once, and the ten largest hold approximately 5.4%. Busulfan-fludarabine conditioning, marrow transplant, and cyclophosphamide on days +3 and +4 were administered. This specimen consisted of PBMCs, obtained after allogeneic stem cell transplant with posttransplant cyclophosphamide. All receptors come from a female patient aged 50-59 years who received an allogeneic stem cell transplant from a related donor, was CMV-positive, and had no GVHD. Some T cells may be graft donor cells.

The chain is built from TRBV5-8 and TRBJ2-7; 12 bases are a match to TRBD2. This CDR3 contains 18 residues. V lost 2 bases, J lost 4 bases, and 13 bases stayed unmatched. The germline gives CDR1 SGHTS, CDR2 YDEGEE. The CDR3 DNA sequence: TGTGCCAGCAGCTTTACTATCGGGACTAGCGGGTTTAAATACGAGCAGTACTTC. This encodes CASSFTIGTSGFKYEQYF.

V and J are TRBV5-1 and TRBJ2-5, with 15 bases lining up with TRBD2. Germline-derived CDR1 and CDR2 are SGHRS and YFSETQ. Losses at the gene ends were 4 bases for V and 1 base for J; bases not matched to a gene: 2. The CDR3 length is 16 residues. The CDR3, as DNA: TGCGCCAGCAGCCGGACTAGCGGGGGGGTCCAAGAGACCCAGTACTTC. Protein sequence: CASSRTSGGVQETQYF.

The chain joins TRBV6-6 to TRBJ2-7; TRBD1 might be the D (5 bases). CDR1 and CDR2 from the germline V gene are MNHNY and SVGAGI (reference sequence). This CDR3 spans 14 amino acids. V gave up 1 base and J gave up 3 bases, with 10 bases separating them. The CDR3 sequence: CASSYLGQIYEQYF. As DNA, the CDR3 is TGTGCCAGCAGTTACTTGGGGCAGATCTACGAGCAGTACTTC.

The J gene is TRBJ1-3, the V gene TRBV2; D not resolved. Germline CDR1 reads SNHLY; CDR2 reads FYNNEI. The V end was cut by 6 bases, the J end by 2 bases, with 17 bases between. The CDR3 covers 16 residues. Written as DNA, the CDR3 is TGTGCCAGCAGCCCCGACTCCCTCGGGGCTGGAAACACCATATATTTT. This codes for CASSPDSLGAGNTIYF.

CDR3 in DNA: TGTGCCAGTACTTGGACAGGGGAGGATGATGCCTATGGCTACACCTTC. Translating gives CASTWTGEDDAYGYTF. The V and J genes are TRBV19 and TRBJ1-2; 9 bases align to TRBD1. The germline V gene encodes CDR1 LNHDA and CDR2 SQIVND (reference sequence). The junction had 13 bases not matched to a gene; V was cut back by 7 bases and J by 4 bases. The CDR3 has 16 amino acids.

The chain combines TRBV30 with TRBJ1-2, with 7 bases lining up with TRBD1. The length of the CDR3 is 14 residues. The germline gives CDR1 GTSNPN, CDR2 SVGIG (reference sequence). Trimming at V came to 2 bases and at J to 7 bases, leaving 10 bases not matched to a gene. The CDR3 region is CAWSTLRQGGGYTF. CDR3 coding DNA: TGTGCCTGGAGTACCTTGAGACAGGGTGGTGGCTACACCTTC.

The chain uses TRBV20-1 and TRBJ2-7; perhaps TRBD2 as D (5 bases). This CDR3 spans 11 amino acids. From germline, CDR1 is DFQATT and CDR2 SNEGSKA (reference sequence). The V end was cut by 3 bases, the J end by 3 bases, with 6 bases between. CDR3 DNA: TGCAGTGCTAGTCGGGGCTACGAGCAGTACTTC. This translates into CSASRGYEQYF.

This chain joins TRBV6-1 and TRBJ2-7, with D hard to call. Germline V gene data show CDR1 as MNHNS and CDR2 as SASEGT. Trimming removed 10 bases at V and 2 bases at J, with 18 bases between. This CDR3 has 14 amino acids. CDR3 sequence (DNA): TGTGCCATTCAATCACTTCCGGGTCCCTACGAGCAGTACTTC. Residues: CAIQSLPGPYEQYF.

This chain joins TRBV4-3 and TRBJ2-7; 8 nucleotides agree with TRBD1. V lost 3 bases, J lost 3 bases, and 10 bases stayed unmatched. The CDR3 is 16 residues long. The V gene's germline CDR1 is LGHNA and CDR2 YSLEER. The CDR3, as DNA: TGCGCCAGCAGCCACTCAGCGACAGGGGAGCTCTACGAGCAGTACTTC. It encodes CASSHSATGELYEQYF.

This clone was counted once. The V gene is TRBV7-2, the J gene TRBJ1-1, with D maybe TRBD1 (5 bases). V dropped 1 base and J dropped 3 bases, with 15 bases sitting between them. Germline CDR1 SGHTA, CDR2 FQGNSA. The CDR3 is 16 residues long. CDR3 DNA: TGTGCCAGCAGCTTAGGCCTGGGGGAGGGGTACACTGAAGCTTTCTTT. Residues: CASSLGLGEGYTEAFF.

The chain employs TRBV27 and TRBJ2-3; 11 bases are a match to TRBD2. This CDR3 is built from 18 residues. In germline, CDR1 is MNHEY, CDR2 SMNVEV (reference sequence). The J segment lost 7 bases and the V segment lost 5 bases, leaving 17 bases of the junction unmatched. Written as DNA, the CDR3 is TGTGCCAGCAGTCCCGCGGTCGCCCTAGCGGGGGGTGGGAATACGCAGTATTTT. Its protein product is CASSPAVALAGGGNTQYF.

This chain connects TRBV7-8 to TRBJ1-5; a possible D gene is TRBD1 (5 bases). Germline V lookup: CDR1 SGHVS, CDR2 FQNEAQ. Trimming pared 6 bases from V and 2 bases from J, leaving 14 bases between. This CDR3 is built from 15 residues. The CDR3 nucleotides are TGTGCCAGCAGTCTAGGGGAGGAGGGCAATCAGCCCCAGCATTTT. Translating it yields CASSLGEEGNQPQHF.

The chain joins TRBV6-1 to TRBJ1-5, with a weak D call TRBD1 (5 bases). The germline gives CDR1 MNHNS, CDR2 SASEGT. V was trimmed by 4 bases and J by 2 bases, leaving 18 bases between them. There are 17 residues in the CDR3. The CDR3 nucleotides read TGTGCCAGCAGTGCTTTTGGGGGAGGATTGGGCAATCAGCCCCAGCATTTT. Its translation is CASSAFGGGLGNQPQHF.

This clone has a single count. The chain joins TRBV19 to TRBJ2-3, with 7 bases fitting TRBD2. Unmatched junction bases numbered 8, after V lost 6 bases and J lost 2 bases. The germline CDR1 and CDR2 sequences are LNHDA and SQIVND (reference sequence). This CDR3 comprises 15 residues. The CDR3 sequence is CASRKERGVTDTQYF. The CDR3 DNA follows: TGTGCCAGTAGAAAAGAGCGGGGAGTCACAGATACGCAGTATTTT.

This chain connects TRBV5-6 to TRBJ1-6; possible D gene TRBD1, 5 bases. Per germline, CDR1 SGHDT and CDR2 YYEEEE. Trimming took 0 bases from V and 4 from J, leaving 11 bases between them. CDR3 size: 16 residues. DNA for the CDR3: TGTGCCAGCAGCTTGGCAGGGTCCGAGTATAATTCACCCCTCCACTTT. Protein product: CASSLAGSEYNSPLHF.

The CDR3 region has the DNA TGCGCCAGCAGCAACGGGGGGCGTAGCTCCTACAATGAGCAGTTCTTC. Translation: CASSNGGRSSYNEQFF. The chain has TRBV5-1 and TRBJ2-1; D may be TRBD2 (7 bases). Per germline, CDR1 SGHRS and CDR2 YFSETQ. V shed 4 bases and J shed 0 bases, with 14 bases lying between them. The CDR3 extends over 16 amino acids. Filled out from reference TRBV5-1 and TRBJ2-1, the complete variable domain reads KAGVTQTPRYLIKTRGQQVTLSCSPISGHRSVSWYQQTPGQGLQFLFEYFSETQRNKGNFPGRFSGRQFSNSRSEMNVSTLELGDSALYLCASSNGGRSSYNEQFFGPGTRLTVL.

The CDR3 DNA follows: TGTGCCAGCAGCTTGTACAGGGAGATCATGAACACTGAAGCTTTCTTT. This codes for CASSLYREIMNTEAFF. This chain connects TRBV5-6 to TRBJ1-1, with D perhaps matching TRBD1 (6 bases). Trimming shortened V by 1 base and J by 0 bases, and 13 bases separated the two germline ends. The CDR3 extends over 16 amino acids. Germline CDR1 is SGHDT and CDR2 is YYEEEE.

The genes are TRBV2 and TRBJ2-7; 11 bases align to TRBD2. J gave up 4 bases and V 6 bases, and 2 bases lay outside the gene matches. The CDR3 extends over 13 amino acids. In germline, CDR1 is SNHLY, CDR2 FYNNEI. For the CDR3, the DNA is TGTGCCAGCAGGGGACTAGCGGCATACGAGCAGTACTTC. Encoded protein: CASRGLAAYEQYF.

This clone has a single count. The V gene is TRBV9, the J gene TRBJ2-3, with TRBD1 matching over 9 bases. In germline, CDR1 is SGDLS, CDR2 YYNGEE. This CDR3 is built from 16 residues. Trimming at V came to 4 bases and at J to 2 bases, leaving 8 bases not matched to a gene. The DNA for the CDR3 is TGTGCCAGCAGCATTGGGGGACAGGGTAACACAGATACGCAGTATTTT. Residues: CASSIGGQGNTDTQYF.

The CDR3 reads CSVGPSRGTVNTGELFF. Written as DNA, the CDR3 is TGCAGCGTTGGGCCCTCGCGCGGGACAGTGAACACCGGGGAGCTGTTTTTT. This chain uses TRBV29-1 with TRBJ2-2; weak D call: TRBD1 (7 bases). The CDR3 covers 17 residues. V lost 4 bases and J 1 base, leaving 19 bases between the germline ends. The germline CDR1 and CDR2 sequences are SQVTM and ANQGSEA.

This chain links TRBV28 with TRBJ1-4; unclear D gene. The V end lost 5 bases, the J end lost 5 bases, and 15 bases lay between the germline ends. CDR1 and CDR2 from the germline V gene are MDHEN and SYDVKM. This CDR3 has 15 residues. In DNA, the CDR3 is TGTGCCAGCAGTCCTGGAGGCTCGTGGAATGAAAAACTGTTTTTT. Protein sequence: CASSPGGSWNEKLFF.

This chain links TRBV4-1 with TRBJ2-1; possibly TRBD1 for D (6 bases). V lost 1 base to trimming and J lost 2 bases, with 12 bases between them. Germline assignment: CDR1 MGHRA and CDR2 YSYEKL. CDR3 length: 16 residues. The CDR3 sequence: CASSQVARGTYNEQFF. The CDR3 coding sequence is TGCGCCAGCAGCCAAGTGGCCAGGGGCACCTACAATGAGCAGTTCTTC.

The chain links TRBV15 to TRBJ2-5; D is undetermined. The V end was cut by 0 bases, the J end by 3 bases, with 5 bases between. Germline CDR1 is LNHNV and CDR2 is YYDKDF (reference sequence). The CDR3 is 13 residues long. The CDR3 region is CATSRDQKETQYF. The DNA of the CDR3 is TGTGCCACCAGCAGAGACCAGAAAGAGACCCAGTACTTC.

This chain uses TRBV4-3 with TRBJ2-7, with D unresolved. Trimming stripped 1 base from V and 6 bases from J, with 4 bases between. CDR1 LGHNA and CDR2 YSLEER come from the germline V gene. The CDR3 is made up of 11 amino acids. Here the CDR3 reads CASSQGAEQYF. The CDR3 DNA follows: TGCGCCAGCAGCCAAGGCGCCGAGCAGTACTTC.

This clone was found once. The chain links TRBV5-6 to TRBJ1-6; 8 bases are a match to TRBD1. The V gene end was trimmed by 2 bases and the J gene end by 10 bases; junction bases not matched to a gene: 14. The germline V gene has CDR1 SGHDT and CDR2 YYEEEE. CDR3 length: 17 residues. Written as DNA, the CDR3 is TGTGCCAGCAGCTTCGTTTGGGGGACAGGACAGCCCTCACCCCTCCACTTT. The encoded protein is CASSFVWGTGQPSPLHF. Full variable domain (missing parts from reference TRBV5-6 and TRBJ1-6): DAGVTQSPTHLIKTRGQQVTLRCSPKSGHDTVSWYQQALGQGPQFIFQYYEEEERQRGNFPDRFSGHQFPNYSSELNVNALLLGDSALYLCASSFVWGTGQPSPLHFGNGTRLTVT.

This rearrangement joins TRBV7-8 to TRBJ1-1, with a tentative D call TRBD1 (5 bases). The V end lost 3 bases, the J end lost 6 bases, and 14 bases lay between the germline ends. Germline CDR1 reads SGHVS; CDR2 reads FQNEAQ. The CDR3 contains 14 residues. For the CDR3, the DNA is TGTGCCAGCAGCTTTGATCGGGGGAGGGCTGAAGCTTTCTTT. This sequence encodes CASSFDRGRAEAFF.

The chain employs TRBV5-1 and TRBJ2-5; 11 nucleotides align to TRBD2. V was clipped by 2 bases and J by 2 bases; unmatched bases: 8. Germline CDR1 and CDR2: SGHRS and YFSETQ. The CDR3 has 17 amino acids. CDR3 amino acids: CASSLGLAGGSQETQYF. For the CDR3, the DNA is TGCGCCAGCAGCTTAGGCCTAGCGGGGGGAAGTCAAGAGACCCAGTACTTC.

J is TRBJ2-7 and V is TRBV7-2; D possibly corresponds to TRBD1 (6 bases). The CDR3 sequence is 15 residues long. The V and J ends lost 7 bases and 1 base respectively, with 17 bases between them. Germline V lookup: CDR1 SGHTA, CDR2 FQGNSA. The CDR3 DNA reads TGTGCCAGCACGCATCCAGGGGCGAGGTCCTACGAGCAGTACTTC. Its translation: CASTHPGARSYEQYF. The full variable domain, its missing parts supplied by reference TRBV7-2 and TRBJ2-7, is GAGVSQSPSNKVTEKGKDVELRCDPISGHTALYWYRQSLGQGLEFLIYFQGNSAPDKSGLPSDRFSAERTGGSVSTLTIQRTQQEDSAVYLCASTHPGARSYEQYFGPGTRLTVT.

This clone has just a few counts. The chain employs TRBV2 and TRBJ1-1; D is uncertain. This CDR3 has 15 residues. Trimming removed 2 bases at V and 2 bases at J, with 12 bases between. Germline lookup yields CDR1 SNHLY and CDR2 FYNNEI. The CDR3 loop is CASSETSALNTEAFF. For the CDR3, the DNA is TGTGCCAGCAGTGAAACGTCAGCACTAAACACTGAAGCTTTCTTT.